These T cell receptor beta chains were read from a single sample in a study of radiation and T cells in renal cell carcinoma. Using immunoSEQ multiplex PCR, the repertoire was profiled, and TCRdb retains in-frame clones only, with some absent. The table has 140,000 to 150,000 clones, 88% seen once. The starting material was blood, obtained from a patient whose treatment included radiotherapy and nephrectomy. All receptors derive from a woman aged 70-85 years with renal cell carcinoma. Both conserved end residues are part of each CDR3. D genes are given only for firm matches. Not every row has a clone size; where given, it reads once, few, many or a size class.

clone size: NA
D gene: NA
V gene: TRBV29-1
J gene: TRBJ1-4
CDR3 length: 13
CDR3 DNA: TGCAGCGCCGGAGGAGAGTTGGGTGAAAAACTGTTTTTT
CDR3 protein: CSAGGELGEKLFF

clone size: few
D gene: NA
V gene: TRBV11-1
J gene: TRBJ1-1
CDR3 length: 15
CDR3 DNA: TGTGCCAGCAGACTCAACAGGATCATGAACACTGAAGCTTTCTTT
CDR3 protein: CASRLNRIMNTEAFF

clone size: NA
D gene: TRBD1
V gene: TRBV5-4
J gene: TRBJ1-1
CDR3 length: 17
CDR3 DNA: TGTGCCAGCAGCGACCCCGGGACAGCTCCGGTGAACACTGAAGCTTTCTTT
CDR3 protein: CASSDPGTAPVNTEAFF

clone size: NA
D gene: NA
V gene: TRBV6-5
J gene: TRBJ1-4
CDR3 length: 15
CDR3 DNA: TGTGCCAGCAGTTACCGGGGCCCAACTAATGAAAAACTGTTTTTT
CDR3 protein: CASSYRGPTNEKLFF

clone size: NA
D gene: NA
V gene: TRBV5-6
J gene: TRBJ1-1
CDR3 length: 13
CDR3 DNA: TGTGCCAGCAGCTCGTCCCGGAACCGGGAAGCTTTCTTT
CDR3 protein: CASSSSRNREAFF

clone size: NA
D gene: NA
V gene: TRBV9
J gene: TRBJ1-4
CDR3 length: 13
CDR3 DNA: TGTGCCAGCAGCCAAGGCCAGGGCCGAAAACTGTTTTTT
CDR3 protein: CASSQGQGRKLFF

clone size: few
D gene: NA
V gene: TRBV19
J gene: TRBJ1-1
CDR3 length: 14
CDR3 DNA: TGTGCCAGTGTTTGGACGCGGGGGAACACTGAAGCTTTCTTT
CDR3 protein: CASVWTRGNTEAFF

clone size: NA
D gene: TRBD1
V gene: TRBV18
J gene: TRBJ1-2
CDR3 length: 17
CDR3 DNA: TGTGCCAGCTCACCGAGGTCTTTAGACAGGGGAATCAGTGGCTACACCTTC
CDR3 protein: CASSPRSLDRGISGYTF

clone size: NA
D gene: TRBD1
V gene: TRBV7-9
J gene: TRBJ2-5
CDR3 length: 15
CDR3 DNA: TGTGCCAGCAGCCACCGGGACAGGGAGTTTCAGACCCAGTACTTC
CDR3 protein: CASSHRDREFQTQYF

clone size: NA
D gene: NA
V gene: TRBV10-2
J gene: TRBJ1-5
CDR3 length: 15
CDR3 DNA: TGCGCCAGCAGTGAGATTGGACAGAGCAATCAGCCCCAGCATTTT
CDR3 protein: CASSEIGQSNQPQHF

clone size: NA
D gene: NA
V gene: TRBV6-5
J gene: TRBJ1-3
CDR3 length: 16
CDR3 DNA: TGTGCCAGCAGTTACAGAAGGCCCAGCTCTGGAAACACCATATATTTT
CDR3 protein: CASSYRRPSSGNTIYF

clone size: NA
D gene: TRBD1
V gene: TRBV29-1
J gene: TRBJ1-1
CDR3 length: 12
CDR3 DNA: TGCAGCGGACAGGGGATGAACACTGAAGCTTTCTTT
CDR3 protein: CSGQGMNTEAFF

clone size: NA
D gene: NA
V gene: TRBV5-1
J gene: TRBJ1-2
CDR3 length: 14
CDR3 DNA: TGCGCCAGCAGCTTCCCAGGAGTTAACTATGGCTACACCTTC
CDR3 protein: CASSFPGVNYGYTF

clone size: NA
D gene: NA
V gene: TRBV4-3
J gene: TRBJ1-1
CDR3 length: 15
CDR3 DNA: TGCGCCAGCAGCCAAGGGGTAGTTATGAACACTGAAGCTTTCTTT
CDR3 protein: CASSQGVVMNTEAFF

clone size: NA
D gene: TRBD1
V gene: TRBV5-1
J gene: TRBJ1-3
CDR3 length: 16
CDR3 DNA: TGCGCCAGCAGCTCCGGCACACTGGGACAGAAGAACACCATATATTTT
CDR3 protein: CASSSGTLGQKNTIYF

clone size: NA
D gene: TRBD1
V gene: TRBV9
J gene: TRBJ2-3
CDR3 length: 17
CDR3 DNA: TGTGCCAGCAGCGTAAGTTGGGACAGGGGGCTTTCAGATACGCAGTATTTT
CDR3 protein: CASSVSWDRGLSDTQYF

clone size: NA
D gene: NA
V gene: TRBV18
J gene: TRBJ2-7
CDR3 length: 15
CDR3 DNA: TGTGCCAGCTCACTCCTGTCCCCGGCGGACTACGAGCAGTACTTC
CDR3 protein: CASSLLSPADYEQYF

clone size: NA
D gene: NA
V gene: TRBV28
J gene: TRBJ1-1
CDR3 length: 14
CDR3 DNA: TGTGCCAGCAGTTTAATGGCGGGTAACACTGAAGCTTTCTTT
CDR3 protein: CASSLMAGNTEAFF

clone size: once
D gene: NA
V gene: TRBV7-2
J gene: TRBJ1-5
CDR3 length: 12
CDR3 DNA: TGTGCCAGCGGCCAAAGCAATCAGCCCCAGCATTTT
CDR3 protein: CASGQSNQPQHF

clone size: NA
D gene: TRBD2
V gene: TRBV4-2
J gene: TRBJ2-7
CDR3 length: 15
CDR3 DNA: TGTGCCAGCAGCCGCCAACTAGCGGGGGCTCCCCTTTTATACTTC
CDR3 protein: CASSRQLAGAPLLYF

clone size: NA
D gene: NA
V gene: TRBV4-2
J gene: TRBJ2-3
CDR3 length: 17
CDR3 DNA: TGTGCCAGCAGCTCCAACCCGGGGGCCTTAGGCACAGATACGCAGTATTTT
CDR3 protein: CASSSNPGALGTDTQYF

clone size: NA
D gene: TRBD2
V gene: TRBV5-5
J gene: TRBJ2-7
CDR3 length: 15
CDR3 DNA: TGTGCCAGCAGCCCGACGGGGGGGAGGATCTACGAGCAGTACTTC
CDR3 protein: CASSPTGGRIYEQYF

clone size: NA
D gene: TRBD2
V gene: TRBV6-5
J gene: TRBJ2-2
CDR3 length: 14
CDR3 DNA: TGTGCCAGCAAGCGGGGGGGGAACACCGGGGAGCTGTTTTTT
CDR3 protein: CASKRGGNTGELFF

clone size: NA
D gene: NA
V gene: TRBV18
J gene: TRBJ2-7
CDR3 length: 13
CDR3 DNA: TGTGCCAGCTCACAGACTAGGGGCTACGAGCAGTACTTC
CDR3 protein: CASSQTRGYEQYF

clone size: NA
D gene: NA
V gene: TRBV5-1
J gene: TRBJ2-5
CDR3 length: 13
CDR3 DNA: TGCGCCAGCAGCTTGGTCCCCGGGGAGACCCAGTACTTC
CDR3 protein: CASSLVPGETQYF

clone size: NA
D gene: NA
V gene: TRBV13
J gene: TRBJ1-4
CDR3 length: 13
CDR3 DNA: TGTGCCAGCAGCTTAAGCCGGAATGAAAAACTGTTTTTT
CDR3 protein: CASSLSRNEKLFF

clone size: NA
D gene: NA
V gene: TRBV25-1
J gene: TRBJ1-2
CDR3 length: 13
CDR3 DNA: TGTGCCAGCAGTGAAGGCGAGGTAGGAGGCTACACCTTC
CDR3 protein: CASSEGEVGGYTF

clone size: NA
D gene: NA
V gene: TRBV5-3
J gene: TRBJ1-1
CDR3 length: 15
CDR3 DNA: TGTGCCAGAAGCTTGACCGACCGGAAGAACACTGAAGCTTTCTTT
CDR3 protein: CARSLTDRKNTEAFF

clone size: NA
D gene: NA
V gene: TRBV5-1
J gene: TRBJ2-1
CDR3 length: 11
CDR3 DNA: TGCGCCAGCAGCTTGGCTAATGAGCAGTTCTTC
CDR3 protein: CASSLANEQFF

clone size: NA
D gene: TRBD2
V gene: TRBV4-3
J gene: TRBJ2-1
CDR3 length: 18
CDR3 DNA: TGCGCCAGCAGCCAGTACCTCGCGGGGGGCTCGAGTTACAATGAGCAGTTCTTC
CDR3 protein: CASSQYLAGGSSYNEQFF

clone size: NA
D gene: TRBD2
V gene: TRBV7-2
J gene: TRBJ2-2
CDR3 length: 16
CDR3 DNA: TGTGCCAGCAGCTTAGCGGGAGGGAGAGGGGCCGGGGAGCTGTTTTTT
CDR3 protein: CASSLAGGRGAGELFF

clone size: NA
D gene: NA
V gene: TRBV6-6
J gene: TRBJ1-1
CDR3 length: 15
CDR3 DNA: TGTGCCAGCAGTTACAGGGGTGGAGGGGACACTGAAGCTTTCTTT
CDR3 protein: CASSYRGGGDTEAFF

clone size: NA
D gene: TRBD2
V gene: TRBV14
J gene: TRBJ2-1
CDR3 length: 14
CDR3 DNA: TGTGCCAGCAGCCTACGGGGGGGAGATGGCGAGCAGTTCTTC
CDR3 protein: CASSLRGGDGEQFF

clone size: NA
D gene: NA
V gene: TRBV6-5
J gene: TRBJ2-7
CDR3 length: 13
CDR3 DNA: TGTGCCAGCAGTTGGCACAGCTCCTACGAGCAGTACTTC
CDR3 protein: CASSWHSSYEQYF

clone size: NA
D gene: NA
V gene: TRBV25-1
J gene: TRBJ1-1
CDR3 length: 13
CDR3 DNA: TGTGCCAGTCGATCGTGGGTCGGCACTGAAGCTTTCTTT
CDR3 protein: CASRSWVGTEAFF

clone size: NA
D gene: NA
V gene: TRBV5-1
J gene: TRBJ1-1
CDR3 length: 14
CDR3 DNA: TGCGCCAGCAGCTTACAGACGGCCAACACTGAAGCTTTCTTT
CDR3 protein: CASSLQTANTEAFF

clone size: NA
D gene: NA
V gene: TRBV9
J gene: TRBJ1-2
CDR3 length: 15
CDR3 DNA: TGTGCCAGCAGCGTAGGGGGACCGGGATACTATGGCTACACCTTC
CDR3 protein: CASSVGGPGYYGYTF

clone size: NA
D gene: NA
V gene: TRBV5-6
J gene: TRBJ1-6
CDR3 length: 14
CDR3 DNA: TGTGCCAGCAGCTTACCCCACGAGGATTCACCCCTCCACTTT
CDR3 protein: CASSLPHEDSPLHF

clone size: NA
D gene: NA
V gene: TRBV5-1
J gene: TRBJ2-6
CDR3 length: 19
CDR3 DNA: TGCGCCAGCAGCTCCCCAACCAGGGCCTCTTCTCTTGGGGCCAACGTCCTGACTTTC
CDR3 protein: CASSSPTRASSLGANVLTF

clone size: NA
D gene: TRBD1
V gene: TRBV7-8
J gene: TRBJ2-7
CDR3 length: 15
CDR3 DNA: TGTGCCAGCAGCTTAGGGGGGACAGCTAGCTACGAGCAGTACTTC
CDR3 protein: CASSLGGTASYEQYF

clone size: NA
D gene: NA
V gene: TRBV30
J gene: TRBJ1-2
CDR3 length: 13
CDR3 DNA: TGTGCCTGGGGTATGGGGGCGCGCTATGGCTACACCTTC
CDR3 protein: CAWGMGARYGYTF

clone size: NA
D gene: TRBD2
V gene: TRBV10-2
J gene: TRBJ2-5
CDR3 length: 15
CDR3 DNA: TGCGCCAGCAGTGGGACGGGGGGGCGTCAAGAGACCCAGTACTTC
CDR3 protein: CASSGTGGRQETQYF

clone size: NA
D gene: TRBD1
V gene: TRBV29-1
J gene: TRBJ2-7
CDR3 length: 12
CDR3 DNA: TGCAGCATCCGGACAGGGTCCCACGAGCAGTACTTC
CDR3 protein: CSIRTGSHEQYF

clone size: NA
D gene: NA
V gene: TRBV5-1
J gene: TRBJ2-7
CDR3 length: 11
CDR3 DNA: TGCGCCAGCAGCGGATCCTACGAGCAGTACTTC
CDR3 protein: CASSGSYEQYF

clone size: once
D gene: NA
V gene: TRBV5-5
J gene: TRBJ2-7
CDR3 length: 15
CDR3 DNA: TGTGCCAGCAGCCCCCGGGACTCCACGACCTACGAGCAGTACTTC
CDR3 protein: CASSPRDSTTYEQYF

clone size: NA
D gene: NA
V gene: TRBV19
J gene: TRBJ2-4
CDR3 length: 15
CDR3 DNA: TGTGCCAGTAGTGAGTCCCCGGGGGGCAGAAACATTCAGTACTTC
CDR3 protein: CASSESPGGRNIQYF

clone size: NA
D gene: NA
V gene: TRBV7-9
J gene: TRBJ2-3
CDR3 length: 16
CDR3 DNA: TGTGCCAGCAGCCGCTACACGGGCTTCGGGACAGATACGCAGTATTTT
CDR3 protein: CASSRYTGFGTDTQYF

clone size: NA
D gene: TRBD1
V gene: TRBV7-9
J gene: TRBJ1-1
CDR3 length: 14
CDR3 DNA: TGTGCCAGCGAAGGTCCAGGGGGAACATCTGAAGCTTTCTTT
CDR3 protein: CASEGPGGTSEAFF

clone size: NA
D gene: NA
V gene: TRBV5-1
J gene: TRBJ1-2
CDR3 length: 11
CDR3 DNA: TGCGCCAGCAGCCAACAGGGAAGCTACACCTTC
CDR3 protein: CASSQQGSYTF

clone size: NA
D gene: NA
V gene: TRBV15
J gene: TRBJ2-6
CDR3 length: 15
CDR3 DNA: TGTGCCACCAGCAGAGACAGGTTGGGGGCCAACGTCCTGACTTTC
CDR3 protein: CATSRDRLGANVLTF

clone size: NA
D gene: NA
V gene: TRBV7-3
J gene: TRBJ2-2
CDR3 length: 15
CDR3 DNA: TGTGCCAGCAGCTTAACTTTTGGATACACCGGGGAGCTGTTTTTT
CDR3 protein: CASSLTFGYTGELFF

clone size: NA
D gene: NA
V gene: TRBV5-1
J gene: TRBJ1-1
CDR3 length: 14
CDR3 DNA: TGCGCCAGCAGCTCCCTCGGCGGTAACACTGAAGCTTTCTTT
CDR3 protein: CASSSLGGNTEAFF

clone size: NA
D gene: NA
V gene: TRBV9
J gene: TRBJ2-7
CDR3 length: 9
CDR3 DNA: TGTGCCAGCAGACACGAGCAGTACTTC
CDR3 protein: CASRHEQYF

clone size: NA
D gene: NA
V gene: TRBV15
J gene: TRBJ2-7
CDR3 length: 13
CDR3 DNA: TGTGCCACCAGCAGCAGGGTCGACTACGAGCAGTACTTC
CDR3 protein: CATSSRVDYEQYF

clone size: NA
D gene: NA
V gene: TRBV27
J gene: TRBJ2-1
CDR3 length: 12
CDR3 DNA: TGTGCCAGCAGTCACCCCTCGGGTGAGCAGTTCTTC
CDR3 protein: CASSHPSGEQFF

clone size: NA
D gene: NA
V gene: TRBV4-3
J gene: TRBJ2-3
CDR3 length: 16
CDR3 DNA: TGCGCCAGCAGCCAAGATCTAGGACTCCCGGGCGATACGCAGTATTTT
CDR3 protein: CASSQDLGLPGDTQYF

clone size: once
D gene: NA
V gene: TRBV21-1
J gene: TRBJ1-2
CDR3 length: 15
CDR3 DNA: TGTGCCAGCAGCAAAGATAACAGATCTAACTATGGCTACACCTTC
CDR3 protein: CASSKDNRSNYGYTF

clone size: NA
D gene: NA
V gene: TRBV9
J gene: TRBJ2-6
CDR3 length: 15
CDR3 DNA: TGTGCCAGCAGCGAACATGTTGCTGGGGCCAACGTCCTGACTTTC
CDR3 protein: CASSEHVAGANVLTF

clone size: NA
D gene: NA
V gene: TRBV14
J gene: TRBJ2-1
CDR3 length: 15
CDR3 DNA: TGTGCCAGCAGCCTCACAAGGAGAGGGTACGGTGAGCAGTTCTTC
CDR3 protein: CASSLTRRGYGEQFF